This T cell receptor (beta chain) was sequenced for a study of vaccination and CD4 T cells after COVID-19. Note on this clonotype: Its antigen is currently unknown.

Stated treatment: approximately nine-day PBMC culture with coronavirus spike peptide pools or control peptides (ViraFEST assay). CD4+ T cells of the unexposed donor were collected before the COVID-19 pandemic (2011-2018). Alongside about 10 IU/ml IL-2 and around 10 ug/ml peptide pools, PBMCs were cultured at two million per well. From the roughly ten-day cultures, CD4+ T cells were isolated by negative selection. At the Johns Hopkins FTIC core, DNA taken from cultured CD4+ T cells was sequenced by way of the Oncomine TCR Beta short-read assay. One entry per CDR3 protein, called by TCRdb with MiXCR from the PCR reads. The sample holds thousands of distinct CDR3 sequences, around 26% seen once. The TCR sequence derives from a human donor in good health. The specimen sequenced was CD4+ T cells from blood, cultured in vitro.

The DNA for the CDR3 is TGTGCCAGCAGCTTAGTAGCGGGGGCCACCGGGGAGCTGTTTTTT. Encoded protein: CASSLVAGATGELFF. This chain uses TRBV11-3 with TRBJ2-2; 9 bases are a match to TRBD2. Germline V gene lookup returns CDR1 SGHNT and CDR2 YENEEA. V shed 1 base, J shed 4 bases, and the junction held 1 base outside the gene matches. The CDR3 loop spans 15 amino acids. The variable domain in full, with the rest retrieved from reference TRBV11-3 and TRBJ2-2, is EAGVVQSPRYKIIEKKQPVAFWCNPISGHNTLYWYLQNLGQGPELLIRYENEEAVDDSQLPKDRFSAERLKGVDSTLKIQPAELGDSAVYLCASSLVAGATGELFFGEGSRLTVL.